Shown below are 18 T cell receptor beta chains from a single sample sequenced in a study. TCRdb re-called the RT-PCR reads with MiXCR, one entry per CDR3 protein. The sample yields more than 550,000 distinct CDR3 sequences, approximately 15% seen once. Material for sequencing was memory CD4+ T cells from blood. Receptors originate from a female donor in good health, serving as a healthy control.

CDR3 bases: TGTGCCAGCAGCCAAGATGTTGTGAATCAGCCCCAGCATTTT. This gives the protein CASSQDVVNQPQHF. The J gene is TRBJ1-5, the V gene TRBV3-1; D is unresolved. Germline assignment: CDR1 LGHDT and CDR2 YNNKEL (reference sequence). Deletions cut 0 bases from V and 4 bases from J, with 7 bases between. This CDR3 has 14 amino acids. Full variable domain (rest looked up from reference TRBV3-1 and TRBJ1-5): DTAVSQTPKYLVTQMGNDKSIKCEQNLGHDTMYWYKQDSKKFLKIMFSYNNKELIINETVPNRFSPKSPDKAHLNLHINSLELGDSAVYFCASSQDVVNQPQHFGDGTRLSIL.

This clonotype came up a few times. The gene calls are TRBV14 and TRBJ2-3; D gene ambiguous. The germline V gene has CDR1 SGHDN and CDR2 FVKESK. The CDR3 has 16 residues. The V end was cut by 1 base, the J end by 0 bases, with 11 bases between. CDR3 in DNA: TGTGCCAGCAGCCAAGGTAGCAGCCCTAGCACAGATACGCAGTATTTT. Amino acid sequence: CASSQGSSPSTDTQYF.

The chain recombines TRBV7-9 with TRBJ2-2; D is uncertain. This CDR3 is 14 amino acids long. Germline-derived CDR1 and CDR2 are SEHNR and FQNEAQ (reference sequence). V was trimmed by 0 bases and J by 8 bases, leaving 10 bases between them. CDR3 sequence reads: CASSLAGVYGELFF. CDR3 in DNA: TGTGCCAGCAGCTTAGCTGGAGTGTATGGGGAGCTGTTTTTT.

The chain carries TRBV7-2 and TRBJ1-6; perhaps TRBD1 as D (6 bases). CDR3 size: 16 residues. V lost 8 bases to trimming and J lost 9 bases, with 23 bases between them. CDR1 is SGHTA and CDR2 is FQGNSA in the germline V gene. CDR3 residues: CASGVTRGGGSSPLHF. The CDR3 bases are TGTGCCAGCGGCGTGACCCGGGGGGGCGGAAGTTCACCCCTCCACTTT.

In DNA, the CDR3 is TGTGCCAGCAGCGTAGACTCGGGGACCGAAGCTTTCTTT. It translates to CASSVDSGTEAFF. The chain combines TRBV9 with TRBJ1-1, with D maybe TRBD1 (5 bases). The CDR3 is 13 amino acids. Germline CDR1 SGDLS, CDR2 YYNGEE. Between the trimmed V and J ends, which lost 0 bases and 8 bases, there was a span of 11 bases.

This clonotype occurred a few times. This chain joins TRBV7-9 and TRBJ1-2, with D unresolved. Trimming stripped 5 bases from V and 8 bases from J, with 12 bases between. The V gene's germline CDR1 is SEHNR and CDR2 FQNEAQ (reference sequence). The CDR3 spans 12 residues. CDR3 in DNA: TGTGCCAGCAGCGAACGGACGGGCGGCTACACCTTC. It yields the protein CASSERTGGYTF. The full variable domain, with the rest looked up from reference TRBV7-9 and TRBJ1-2, is DTGVSQNPRHKITKRGQNVTFRCDPISEHNRLYWYRQTLGQGPEFLTYFQNEAQLEKSRLLSDRFSAERPKGSFSTLEIQRTEQGDSAMYLCASSERTGGYTFGSGTRLTVV.

The J gene is TRBJ2-5, the V gene TRBV20-1, with 8 bases matching TRBD1. The CDR3 sequence is 14 residues long. V lost 4 bases, J lost 4 bases, and 8 bases stayed unmatched. Germline V CDR1 and CDR2: DFQATT, SNEGSKA (reference sequence). CDR3 nucleotides: TGCAGTGCTATACGGACAGGGAGGTCAGAGACCCAGTACTTC. As protein: CSAIRTGRSETQYF.

This clonotype was recorded many times. This chain links TRBV5-1 with TRBJ2-3, with TRBD1 identical over 7 bases. The CDR3 covers 15 residues. CDR1 SGHRS and CDR2 YFSETQ come from the germline V gene. The V segment lost 9 bases and the J segment 10 bases; nucleotides outside the gene matches: 20. CDR3 residues: CATTRFGTDANPQYF. CDR3 DNA: TGCGCCACCACCCGCTTCGGGACAGACGCCAATCCGCAGTATTTT.

This clonotype was found many times. This rearrangement joins TRBV20-1 to TRBJ2-3, with 7 bases that match TRBD2. The CDR3 contains 13 residues. In germline, CDR1 is DFQATT, CDR2 SNEGSKA (reference sequence). V was clipped by 6 bases and J by 1 base; unmatched bases: 4. As DNA, the CDR3 is TGCAGTGCCTGGGGAGGGGGCACAGATACGCAGTATTTT. It encodes CSAWGGGTDTQYF.

This chain connects TRBV15 to TRBJ1-5, with D unresolved. Germline-derived CDR1 and CDR2 are LNHNV and YYDKDF (reference sequence). The CDR3 loop spans 17 amino acids. Trimming stripped 0 bases from V and 0 bases from J, with 12 bases between. The CDR3 bases are TGTGCCACCAGCAGAGATATGGCAGGATATAGCAATCAGCCCCAGCATTTT. It codes for CATSRDMAGYSNQPQHF.

V is TRBV28 and J is TRBJ1-2, with 7 bases matching TRBD1. The CDR3 loop spans 14 amino acids. V dropped 6 bases and J dropped 2; count of bases not matched to a gene: 6. Germline lookup yields CDR1 MDHEN and CDR2 SYDVKM. This chain's CDR3 is CASRMTGYNYGYTF. The CDR3 nucleotides read TGTGCCAGCAGAATGACAGGGTACAACTATGGCTACACCTTC.

This clonotype has a count of ten or more. The chain uses TRBV20-1 and TRBJ2-5; a possible D gene is TRBD1 (7 bases). This CDR3 is built from 16 residues. The V gene's germline CDR1 is DFQATT and CDR2 SNEGSKA (reference sequence). With 0 bases removed from V and 4 bases from J, the gap between germline ends came to 18 bases. This CDR3 is CSARDERRGPGETQYF. CDR3 DNA: TGCAGTGCTAGAGATGAGCGGAGGGGGCCGGGAGAGACCCAGTACTTC.

This clonotype showed up many times. The chain is built from TRBV27 and TRBJ2-3, with a possible D match to TRBD1 (7 bases). The CDR3 is 16 amino acids. Germline V gene sequence: CDR1 MNHEY, CDR2 SMNVEV (reference sequence). V lost 6 bases, J lost 0 bases, and 16 bases lay in between. The CDR3 DNA reads as TGTGCCAGCAGCACCGGGGGCAGGGGGAGCACAGATACGCAGTATTTT. Its protein is CASSTGGRGSTDTQYF.

The CDR3 spells CASSPRLTGGWDTEAFF. Written as DNA, the CDR3 is TGCGCCAGCAGCCCCCGCCTGACAGGGGGCTGGGACACTGAAGCTTTCTTT. The chain is built from TRBV5-1 and TRBJ1-1; TRBD1 matches 10 bases. Germline CDR1 is SGHRS and CDR2 is YFSETQ. The J segment lost 3 bases and the V segment lost 4 bases, leaving 12 bases of the junction unmatched. The CDR3 spans 17 residues.

This clonotype was recorded many times. The chain employs TRBV6-5 and TRBJ2-1; D might be TRBD1 (6 bases). The germline V and J ends were trimmed by 6 bases and 8 bases, with 14 bases remaining between them. CDR1 is MNHEY and CDR2 is SVGAGI in the germline V gene. The CDR3 has 13 residues. In DNA form, the CDR3 reads TGTGCCAGCAGACCTCCGGGACAATATGAGCAGTTCTTC. Its protein product is CASRPPGQYEQFF.

This clonotype was seen only a few times. The rearrangement links TRBV5-1 to TRBJ1-2; the match to TRBD1 covers 10 bases. The CDR3 has 15 amino acids. CDR1 and CDR2 (germline): SGHRS, YFSETQ. Trimming took 5 bases from V and 6 from J; bases not matched to a gene: 10. The CDR3 DNA is TGCGCCAGCAGGTCCCTTCCGGGACAGGGGAATGGCTACACCTTC. Translation gives CASRSLPGQGNGYTF.

CDR3: CASRARVMNEQFF. CDR3 coding DNA: TGTGCCAGTAGGGCCAGGGTGATGAATGAGCAGTTCTTC. The genes are TRBV19 and TRBJ2-1, with a tentative D call TRBD1 (5 bases). V lost 6 bases and J 7 bases, leaving 13 bases between the germline ends. This CDR3 contains 13 residues. The germline V gene encodes CDR1 LNHDA and CDR2 SQIVND (reference sequence).

The sample holds a few counts of this clonotype. The chain employs TRBV7-9 and TRBJ2-5, with D tentatively TRBD1 (5 bases). V was clipped by 5 bases and J by 5 bases, with 15 bases between them. Per germline, CDR1 SEHNR and CDR2 FQNEAQ (reference sequence). CDR3 length: 14 amino acids. The CDR3 DNA reads as TGTGCCAGCAGCCAAGGGCAGGGTCGGGAGACCCAGTACTTC. Translation: CASSQGQGRETQYF.